The 30 T cell receptor beta chains presented below share a single source sample, sequenced in a study of type 1 and type 2 diabetes patients. PCR was run on genomic DNA. A primer set of 30 forward and 13 reverse primers amplified the CDR3. One entry per CDR3 protein results from TCRdb running MiXCR on the multiplex PCR reads. The sample holds fewer than 350,000 distinct CDR3 sequences; roughly 50% are singletons and the top ten take roughly an eighth. The sample taken for sequencing was peripheral blood mononuclear cells (PBMCs). These receptors were obtained from a man younger than 30 with type 2 diabetes.

CDR3 sequence reads: CASRDSLSPLHF. The CDR3 DNA follows: TGTGCCAGCAGGGACAGTCTATCTCCCCTCCACTTT. This sequence joins TRBV6-5 and TRBJ1-6; D possibly corresponds to TRBD1 (6 bases). Germline V gene sequence: CDR1 MNHEY, CDR2 SVGAGI. Trimming took 6 bases from V and 13 from J, leaving 13 bases between them. CDR3 size: 12 residues.

This clonotype has more than one count but fewer than ten. The chain carries TRBV15 and TRBJ2-1, with D perhaps matching TRBD1 or TRBD2 (6 bases each). The length of the CDR3 is 16 residues. The germline V gene has CDR1 LNHNV and CDR2 YYDKDF (reference sequence). Between the trimmed V and J ends, which lost 3 bases and 3 bases, there was a span of 15 bases. CDR3 coding DNA: TGTGCCACCAGCAGTCCTCAGGGGACTTACTACAATGAGCAGTTCTTC. Translating gives CATSSPQGTYYNEQFF.

In the case of this clonotype: A much larger clone differs from this one at a single base, so this may be a read error. The chain combines TRBV2 with TRBJ2-5; D call uncertain. The V end lost 11 bases, the J end lost 5 bases, and 9 bases lay between the germline ends. The CDR3 has 10 residues. Per the germline V gene, CDR1 is SNHLY and CDR2 is FYNNEI. The DNA for the CDR3 is TGTGCCTGCCATAGTGAGACCCAGTACTTC. This encodes CACHSETQYF.

The chain is built from TRBV6-5 and TRBJ1-1, with D hard to call. CDR3 length: 15 residues. CDR1 and CDR2 (germline): MNHEY, SVGAGI. Trimming cost V 0 bases and J 3 bases, with 11 bases left between them. The CDR3 spells CASSYSRTAYTEAFF. For the CDR3, the DNA is TGTGCCAGCAGTTACTCTCGCACAGCTTACACTGAAGCTTTCTTT.

This sequence joins TRBV2 and TRBJ2-7; TRBD1 might be the D (5 bases). CDR1 and CDR2 (germline): SNHLY, FYNNEI. V dropped 6 bases and J dropped 3 bases, with 12 bases sitting between them. This CDR3 has 13 residues. DNA for the CDR3: TGTGCCAGCAGCTCGGACACCCTCTACGAGCAGTACTTC. The encoded protein is CASSSDTLYEQYF.

The chain links TRBV2 to TRBJ2-5; 7 bases agree with TRBD2. With 6 bases clipped from V and 5 bases from J, the junction kept 12 bases outside the gene matches. The CDR3 has 15 amino acids. The V gene's germline CDR1 is SNHLY and CDR2 FYNNEI. The CDR3, as DNA: TGTGCCAGCAGCTTATCAGGCGGGAGCATCGAGACCCAGTACTTC. The encoded protein is CASSLSGGSIETQYF.

J is TRBJ2-1 and V is TRBV9, with D possibly matching TRBD2 (5 bases). CDR1 is SGDLS, CDR2 YYNGEE, per germline. This CDR3 has 13 amino acids. V lost 4 bases and J 8 bases, leaving 13 bases between the germline ends. DNA for the CDR3: TGTGCCAGCAGCTCCCCTACGGAGGATGAGCAGTTCTTC. It codes for CASSSPTEDEQFF.

The rearrangement links TRBV7-3 to TRBJ2-1, with D tentatively TRBD1 (5 bases). Per germline, CDR1 SGHTA and CDR2 FQGTGA. Trimming removed 2 bases from V and 3 bases from J, with 11 bases in between. The CDR3 sequence is 15 residues long. The CDR3: CASSLDRQHYNEQFF. CDR3 nucleotides: TGTGCCAGCAGCTTAGACAGACAACACTACAATGAGCAGTTCTTC.

This chain joins TRBV20-1 and TRBJ2-7, with D perhaps matching TRBD2 (7 bases). The CDR3 extends over 15 amino acids. The V gene's germline CDR1 is DFQATT and CDR2 SNEGSKA (reference sequence). The V gene lost 6 bases and the J gene lost 2 bases, with 20 bases spanning the gap. CDR3 sequence reads: CSAGGGARSAYEQYF. The CDR3, as DNA: TGCAGTGCAGGGGGGGGGGCGCGGTCCGCCTACGAGCAGTACTTC.

The V call is TRBV19, the J call TRBJ1-2, with a possible D match to TRBD1 (6 bases). The CDR3 is made up of 13 amino acids. The germline V and J ends were trimmed by 9 bases and 5 bases, with 16 bases remaining between them. Germline loops: CDR1 LNHDA, CDR2 SQIVND (reference sequence). The CDR3 nucleotides are TGTGCCAGCAACTACGGGACACCGTATGGCTACACCTTC. It yields the protein CASNYGTPYGYTF.

The chain couples TRBV6-2 or TRBV6-3 to TRBJ2-7, with 9 positions matching TRBD2. The V segment lost 8 bases and the J segment 6 bases; nucleotides outside the gene matches: 26. CDR1 is MNHEY, CDR2 SVGEGT, per germline. This CDR3 is built from 19 residues. In DNA form, the CDR3 reads TGTGCCAGCGGACCAAGGGGGCTAGCGGGGACCCTAGCCCGCATCGAGCAGTACTTC. As protein: CASGPRGLAGTLARIEQYF.

About this clonotype: One end of the junction fails to match germline, which may point to a read error. CDR3 amino acids: CAWTTGATTEAFF. The CDR3 region has the DNA TGTGCCTGGACGACAGGGGCGACAACTGAAGCTTTCTTC. The genes are TRBV30 and TRBJ1-1, with 8 nucleotides matching TRBD1. From germline, CDR1 is GTSNPN and CDR2 SVGIG (reference sequence). The CDR3 loop spans 13 amino acids.

V gene TRBV10-2 combines with J gene TRBJ2-1; D unresolved. Germline V gene lookup returns CDR1 WSHSY and CDR2 SAAADI. The CDR3 consists of 14 residues. V was pared by 4 bases and J by 5 bases, with 12 bases between. CDR3: CASSGSSPDNEQFF. CDR3 coding DNA: TGCGCCAGCAGTGGGTCTTCCCCGGACAATGAGCAGTTCTTC.

A remark on this clonotype: Because it lacks the conserved phenylalanine or tryptophan at the end, this CDR3 is likely a read error. The CDR3 loop is CASSIGRGQNTEAFL. The CDR3 DNA is TGTGCCAGTAGTATAGGTCGGGGCCAGAACACTGAAGCTTTCCTT. The chain carries TRBV19 and TRBJ1-1; D possibly corresponds to TRBD1 (5 bases). The CDR3 contains 15 residues. Trimming took 1 base from V and 1 from J, leaving 10 bases between them. Looked up from germline, CDR1 is LNHDA and CDR2 is SQIVND (reference sequence).

The chain combines TRBV19 with TRBJ1-1; tentatively, D is TRBD1 (5 bases). Trimming shortened V by 7 bases and J by 6 bases, and 15 bases separated the two germline ends. The CDR3 runs to 13 residues. Germline CDR1 is LNHDA and CDR2 is SQIVND (reference sequence). The CDR3 here is CASTTHGGAEAFF. The CDR3 region has the DNA TGTGCCAGTACCACTCACGGGGGGGCTGAAGCTTTCTTT.

This clonotype was observed a handful of times. The chain couples TRBV4-1 to TRBJ2-7; TRBD2 matches at 13 bases. This CDR3 has 16 residues. CDR1 is MGHRA, CDR2 YSYEKL, per germline. With V trimmed by 3 bases and J by 0 bases, 2 bases remained unmatched. CDR3 amino acids: CASSQRLAGGSYEQYF. In DNA, the CDR3 is TGCGCCAGCAGCCAGAGACTAGCGGGAGGCTCCTACGAGCAGTACTTC.

This clonotype was seen once. The chain links TRBV14 to TRBJ1-5, with D unclear. The CDR3 totals 12 residues. V was clipped by 9 bases and J by 11 bases, with 17 bases between them. CDR1 is SGHDN, CDR2 FVKESK, per germline. The CDR3 is CARGIAQSAQHF. The CDR3 DNA is TGTGCCAGAGGTATAGCACAATCAGCCCAGCATTTT.

In its sample, this clonotype was seen a few times. CDR3 region: CASSLSGQGLFGANVLTF. CDR3 bases: TGTGCCAGCAGCTTAAGCGGGCAGGGTTTATTTGGGGCCAACGTCCTGACTTTC. This chain links TRBV7-3 with TRBJ2-6; possibly TRBD1 or TRBD2 for D (5 bases each). The CDR3 is 18 residues long. Trimming cost V 1 base and J 3 bases, with 16 bases left between them. Looked up from germline, CDR1 is SGHTA and CDR2 is FQGTGA.

The gene calls are TRBV7-8 and TRBJ2-3; 9 bases line up with TRBD1. J gave up 4 bases and V 1 base, and 6 bases lay outside the gene matches. CDR1 is SGHVS and CDR2 is FQNEAQ in the germline V gene. This CDR3 is 16 amino acids long. CDR3 sequence (DNA): TGTGCCAGCAGCTTAGACCGGGACAGGGATCCAGATACGCAGTATTTT. It yields the protein CASSLDRDRDPDTQYF.

The V and J genes are TRBV5-5 and TRBJ2-1; TRBD1 is a possible D gene (6 bases). The CDR3 totals 15 residues. V lost 5 bases, J lost 10 bases, and 22 bases lay in between. Germline-derived CDR1 and CDR2 are SGHKS and YYEKEE (reference sequence). CDR3 DNA sequence: TGTGCCAGCAGTCTACAGGGTTCGGGCTCCTACGAGCAGTTCTTC. Its protein is CASSLQGSGSYEQFF.

The V gene is TRBV20-1, the J gene TRBJ1-1; 7 bases map to TRBD1. V dropped 8 bases and J dropped 2; count of bases not matched to a gene: 8. The length of the CDR3 is 13 residues. CDR1 DFQATT and CDR2 SNEGSKA come from the germline V gene (reference sequence). The CDR3 DNA reads as TGCAGTCCGACGACAGGGCTTAACACTGAAGCTTTCTTT. Its protein is CSPTTGLNTEAFF.

To note about this clonotype: One end of the junction is discordant with germline, which a read error may explain. The chain has TRBV7-7 and TRBJ2-7, with D perhaps matching TRBD2 (6 bases). The CDR3 is 15 residues long. From germline, CDR1 is SSHAT and CDR2 FNYEAQ (reference sequence). CDR3 sequence reads: CASSHGVGTPYEQYF. CDR3 nucleotide sequence: TGTGCTAGCAGCCACGGGGTTGGGACTCCCTACGAGCAGTACTTC.

This clonotype was counted ten times or more. The chain uses TRBV6-6 and TRBJ2-7; D unclear. CDR1 and CDR2 (germline): MNHNY, SVGAGI (reference sequence). The CDR3 has 12 residues. V was trimmed by 2 bases and J by 2 bases, leaving 4 bases between them. CDR3 in DNA: TGTGCCAGCAGTTACGGCCCCTACGAGCAGTACTTC. It encodes CASSYGPYEQYF.

J is TRBJ2-1 and V is TRBV7-2; D unclear. Germline loops: CDR1 SGHTA, CDR2 FQGNSA. This CDR3 spans 14 amino acids. Trimming removed 6 bases at V and 4 bases at J, with 13 bases between. The CDR3 sequence is CASSEYEGYNEQFF. In nucleotides, the CDR3 is TGTGCCAGCAGTGAATACGAAGGGTACAATGAGCAGTTCTTC.

The chain couples TRBV15 to TRBJ1-2; tentatively, D is TRBD1 (6 bases). V dropped 3 bases and J dropped 6 bases, with 23 bases sitting between them. The CDR3 is 17 residues long. Germline V gene data show CDR1 as LNHNV and CDR2 as YYDKDF (reference sequence). CDR3 sequence: CATSSRSGGRGSDGYTF. DNA for the CDR3: TGTGCCACCAGCAGCCGAAGCGGTGGGAGGGGGTCGGATGGCTACACCTTC.

This chain joins TRBV7-3 and TRBJ2-2; tentative D call: TRBD1 (6 bases). The V gene's germline CDR1 is SGHTA and CDR2 FQGTGA. This CDR3 is 14 amino acids long. The germline V and J ends were trimmed by 2 bases and 6 bases, with 10 bases remaining between them. CDR3 sequence: CASSLLNRAGELFF. The CDR3 coding sequence is TGTGCCAGCAGCTTACTTAACAGGGCCGGGGAGCTGTTTTTT. Looking up the rest from reference TRBV7-3 and TRBJ2-2 gives the full variable domain: GAGVSQTPSNKVTEKGKYVELRCDPISGHTALYWYRQSLGQGPEFLIYFQGTGAADDSGLPNDRFFAVRPEGSVSTLKIQRTERGDSAVYLCASSLLNRAGELFFGEGSRLTVL.

This clonotype has just one count. The chain joins TRBV7-9 to TRBJ2-7; D is perhaps TRBD2 (5 bases). CDR1 SEHNR and CDR2 FQNEAQ come from the germline V gene (reference sequence). The CDR3 loop spans 13 amino acids. The V end lost 6 bases, the J end lost 4 bases, and 13 bases lay between the germline ends. The DNA of the CDR3 is TGTGCCAGCAGGGGTCCGGGAATGTACGAGCAGTACTTC. It translates to CASRGPGMYEQYF.

Remarks on this clonotype: Given a much more abundant clone one base away, this may be a read error. The chain recombines TRBV7-2 with TRBJ1-1; 7 bases map to TRBD1. CDR3 length: 14 amino acids. The trim removed 5 bases at V and 6 bases at J, leaving 9 bases unmatched. Germline values: CDR1 SGHTA, CDR2 FQGNSA. Here the CDR3 reads CASSISRGAAEAFF. The CDR3 nucleotides read TGTGCCAGCAGCATCAGCAGGGGGGCGGCTGAAGCTTTCTTT.

This chain connects TRBV7-3 to TRBJ1-1; D is possibly TRBD1 (5 bases). The CDR3 has 15 residues. Deletions cut 5 bases from V and 4 bases from J, with 17 bases between. Germline lookup yields CDR1 SGHTA and CDR2 FQGTGA. Written as DNA, the CDR3 is TGTGCCAGCAGCCGGGGGACTGATGGAGTCACTGAAGCTTTCTTT. Translation gives CASSRGTDGVTEAFF.

The chain links TRBV6-5 to TRBJ1-2; the D is unclear. The CDR3 extends over 14 amino acids. The V and J ends lost 7 bases and 2 bases respectively, with 14 bases between them. Per the germline V gene, CDR1 is MNHEY and CDR2 is SVGAGI. The CDR3 loop reads CASTPVALNYGYTF. CDR3 DNA: TGTGCCAGCACCCCGGTAGCTTTAAACTATGGCTACACCTTC.